Listed below are T cell receptor beta chains from one sample, sequenced in a study of blood T cell repertoires in COVID-19. The assay was immunoSEQ multiplex PCR, and TCRdb's table has in-frame clones only and misses some. The repertoire consists of over 450,000 clones, with around nine tenths occurring once and the leading ten covering roughly 8%. Sequenced sample: peripheral blood. The receptors were sampled from a woman in her forties or fifties with COVID-19, enrolled during active disease. Both conserved end residues are part of each CDR3. Each record gives: J gene, clone size, D gene, CDR3 length, V gene, CDR3 DNA, CDR3 protein. A D gene is named only where the DNA matches it firmly. A clone size is listed for some rows: how often the clone was seen (once, few, many), or a class if it is expanded.

TRBJ2-7	NA	NA	16	TRBV5-1	TGCGCCAGCAGCTGGGACCGGGACACGGATTCCTACGAGCAGTACTTC	CASSWDRDTDSYEQYF
TRBJ2-7	NA	TRBD1	14	TRBV27	TGTGCCAGCAGTACACGACAGGGGGCGTACGAGCAGTACTTC	CASSTRQGAYEQYF
TRBJ2-2	NA	TRBD2	17	TRBV27	TGTGCCAGCAGTTCGGGACTAGCGGGGACAAACACCGGGGAGCTGTTTTTT	CASSSGLAGTNTGELFF
TRBJ1-4	NA	NA	13	TRBV20-1	TGCAGTGCTAGTATGGGGGGAGAGGAAAAACTGTTTTTT	CSASMGGEEKLFF
TRBJ2-1	NA	NA	18	TRBV11-2	TGTGCCAGCAGCTTAGCGGCGGGGCCTCTACACGGTCGAGATGAGCAGTTCTTC	CASSLAAGPLHGRDEQFF
TRBJ2-3	NA	TRBD1	16	TRBV4-1	TGCGCCAGCAGCCGGGAAGGGGGCAGAAGGGCAGATACGCAGTATTTT	CASSREGGRRADTQYF
TRBJ2-2	once	NA	15	TRBV9	TGTGCCAGCAGCGTAGCCTGGACAAACACCGGGGAGCTGTTTTTT	CASSVAWTNTGELFF
TRBJ2-1	NA	TRBD2	15	TRBV11-3	TGTGCCAGCAGCTTATTAAGCGGGGGTCCCGGGGAGCAGTTCTTC	CASSLLSGGPGEQFF
TRBJ1-2	NA	NA	13	TRBV7-9	TGTGCCAGCAGCCCGACTGGCCTCTATGGCTACACCTTC	CASSPTGLYGYTF
TRBJ1-2	NA	TRBD1	14	TRBV7-9	TGTGCCAGCAGCCCGGGACAGGGGGCGCGCGGCTACACCTTC	CASSPGQGARGYTF
TRBJ1-5	NA	TRBD1	12	TRBV2	TGTGCCAGCAGGGACAGGGGTCAGCCCCAGCATTTT	CASRDRGQPQHF
TRBJ2-2	NA	NA	18	TRBV19	TGTGCCAGTAGCGGTAATTTCCTCTGGGGGGTGAACACCGGGGAGCTGTTTTTT	CASSGNFLWGVNTGELFF
TRBJ1-2	NA	NA	18	TRBV30	TGTGCCTGGAGAGAATGGAGATCAGGGCTTCGCGCAGGGGATGGCTACACCTTC	CAWREWRSGLRAGDGYTF
TRBJ2-7	NA	TRBD1	13	TRBV7-2	TGTGCCAGCAGAACGGACAGGGCATACGAGCAGTACTTC	CASRTDRAYEQYF
TRBJ2-1	NA	NA	14	TRBV7-9	TGTGCCAGCAGCTTAGGACGGGGACTGGATGAGCAGTTCTTC	CASSLGRGLDEQFF
TRBJ2-7	NA	TRBD1	13	TRBV7-2	TGTGCCAGCAGCTTACTGACAGGGGTCGAGCAGTACTTC	CASSLLTGVEQYF
TRBJ2-3	once	TRBD1	17	TRBV3-1/TRBV3-2	TGTGCCAGCAGCCAACAAACGACAGGGTTGGCGACAGATACGCAGTATTTT	CASSQQTTGLATDTQYF
TRBJ2-1	NA	TRBD2	16	TRBV9	TGTGCCAGCAGCGTTGGCGGGGGGCTGGCCTACAATGAGCAGTTCTTC	CASSVGGGLAYNEQFF
TRBJ2-2	NA	NA	13	TRBV28	TGTGCCAGCGGGGGCTCGGGCGCCGGGGAGCTGTTTTTT	CASGGSGAGELFF
TRBJ1-1	NA	NA	15	TRBV7-9	TGTGCCAGCAGCCCCGAGTGGGGCGTGGGCACTGAAGCTTTCTTT	CASSPEWGVGTEAFF
TRBJ2-3	NA	TRBD2	15	TRBV7-2	TGTGCCAGCAGCTTAGGGGGCGGGGGAACTCCTACGCAGTATTTT	CASSLGGGGTPTQYF
TRBJ2-7	NA	NA	12	TRBV30	TGTGCCTGTCAGGGGTACCCCTACGAGCAGTACTTC	CACQGYPYEQYF